This TCR beta chain was found in a study of regulatory T cells in long-lasting Graves disease. General study findings and limits: Accuracy may have suffered from the small sample size.

TCR beta libraries were built with iRepertoire HTBI primers and Arm-PCR of CDR3 regions. MiXCR, run by TCRdb on the multiplex PCR reads, gives a single entry per CDR3 protein. The table lists around 400,000 distinct CDR3 sequences, 23% of them singletons. Described time point: persistent/refractory GD, antithyroid drugs over 5 years with positive TRAb. PBMC RNA was the source of the TCR library. For this clonotype: Its antigen remains unidentified. This sequence may be a read error, since a much larger clone differs from it by one base.

The length of the CDR3 is 12 residues. CDR1 is SQVTM, CDR2 ANQGSEA, per germline. The sequence derives from a woman between 35 and 50 years old with Graves disease. The chain couples TRBV29-1 to TRBJ1-1; the D gene is possibly TRBD1 (5 bases). The sequencing here drew on peripheral blood mononuclear cells (PBMCs), taken when the disease was refractory, from a patient treated with antithyroid drugs. The DNA of the CDR3 is TGCAGCGTCAGGGACCTGACTACTGGAGCTTTCTTT. Its translation is CSVRDLTTGAFF.